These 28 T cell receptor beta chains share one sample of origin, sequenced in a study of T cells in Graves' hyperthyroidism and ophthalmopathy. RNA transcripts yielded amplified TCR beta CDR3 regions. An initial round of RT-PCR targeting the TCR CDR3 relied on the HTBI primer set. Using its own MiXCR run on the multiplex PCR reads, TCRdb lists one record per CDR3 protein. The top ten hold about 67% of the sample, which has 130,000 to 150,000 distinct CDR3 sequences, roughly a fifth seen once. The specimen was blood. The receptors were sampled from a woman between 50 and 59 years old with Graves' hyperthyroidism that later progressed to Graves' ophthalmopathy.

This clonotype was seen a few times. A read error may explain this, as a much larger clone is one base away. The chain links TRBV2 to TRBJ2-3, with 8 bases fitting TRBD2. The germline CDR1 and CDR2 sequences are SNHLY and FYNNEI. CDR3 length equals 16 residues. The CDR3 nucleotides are TGTGCCAGCAGTGATCGGCTAGCGGGCCGCACAGATACGCGGTATTTT. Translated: CASSDRLAGRTDTRYF.

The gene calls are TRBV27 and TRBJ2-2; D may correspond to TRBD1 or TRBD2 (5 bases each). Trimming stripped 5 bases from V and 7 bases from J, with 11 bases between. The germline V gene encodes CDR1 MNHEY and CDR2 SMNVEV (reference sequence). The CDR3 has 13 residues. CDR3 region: CASSGTRDGELFF. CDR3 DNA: TGTGCCAGCAGTGGGACCCGCGACGGGGAGCTGTTTTTT.

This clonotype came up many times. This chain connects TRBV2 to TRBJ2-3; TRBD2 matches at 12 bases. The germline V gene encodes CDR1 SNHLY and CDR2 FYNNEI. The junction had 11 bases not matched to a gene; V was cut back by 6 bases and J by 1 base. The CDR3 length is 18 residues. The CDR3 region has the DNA TGTGCCAGCAGCGGACCTACCGGGACTAGCGGGCGCACAGATACGCAGTATTTT. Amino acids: CASSGPTGTSGRTDTQYF.

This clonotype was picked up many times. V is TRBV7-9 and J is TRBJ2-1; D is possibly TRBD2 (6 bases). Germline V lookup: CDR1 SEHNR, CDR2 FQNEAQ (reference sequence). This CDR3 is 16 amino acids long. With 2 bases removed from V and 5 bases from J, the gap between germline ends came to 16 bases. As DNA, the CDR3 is TGTGCCAGCAGCTTATCGTTTAGTCTAGCGAACAATGAGCAGTTCTTC. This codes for CASSLSFSLANNEQFF.

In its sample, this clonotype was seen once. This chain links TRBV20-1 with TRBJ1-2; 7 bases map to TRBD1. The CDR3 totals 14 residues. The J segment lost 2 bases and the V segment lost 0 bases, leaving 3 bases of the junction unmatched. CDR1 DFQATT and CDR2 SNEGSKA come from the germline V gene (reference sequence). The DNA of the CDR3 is TGCAGTGCTAGAGATACACAGGGGAACTATGGCTACACCTTC. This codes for CSARDTQGNYGYTF.

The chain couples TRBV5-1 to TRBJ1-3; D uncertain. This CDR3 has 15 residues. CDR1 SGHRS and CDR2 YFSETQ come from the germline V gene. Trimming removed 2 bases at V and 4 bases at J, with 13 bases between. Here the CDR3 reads CASSFNGDSGNTIYF. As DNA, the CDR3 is TGCGCCAGCAGCTTTAATGGGGATTCAGGAAACACCATATATTTT.

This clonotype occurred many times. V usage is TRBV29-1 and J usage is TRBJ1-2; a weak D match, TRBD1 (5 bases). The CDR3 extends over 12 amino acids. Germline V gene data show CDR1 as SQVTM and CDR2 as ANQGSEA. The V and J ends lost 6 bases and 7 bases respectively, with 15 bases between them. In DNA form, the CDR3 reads TGCAGCGTCAGGGACTCGTCCGTTGGCTACACCTTC. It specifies CSVRDSSVGYTF.

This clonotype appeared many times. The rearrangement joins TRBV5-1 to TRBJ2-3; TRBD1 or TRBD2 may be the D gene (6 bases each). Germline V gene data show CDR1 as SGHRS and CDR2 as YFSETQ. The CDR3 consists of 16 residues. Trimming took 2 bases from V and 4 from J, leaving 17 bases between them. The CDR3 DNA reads TGCGCCAGCAGCTTCGGGACAAGAGGACTACCAGATACGCAGTATTTT. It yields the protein CASSFGTRGLPDTQYF.

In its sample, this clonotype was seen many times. The CDR3 is CASSRRTSGEQFF. The DNA for the CDR3 is TGTGCCAGTAGTAGGAGAACTAGCGGTGAGCAGTTCTTC. This rearrangement joins TRBV19 to TRBJ2-1; 8 bases line up with TRBD2. The CDR3 loop spans 13 amino acids. V shed 4 bases, J shed 9 bases, and the junction held 5 bases outside the gene matches. Germline V gives CDR1 LNHDA, CDR2 SQIVND (reference sequence).

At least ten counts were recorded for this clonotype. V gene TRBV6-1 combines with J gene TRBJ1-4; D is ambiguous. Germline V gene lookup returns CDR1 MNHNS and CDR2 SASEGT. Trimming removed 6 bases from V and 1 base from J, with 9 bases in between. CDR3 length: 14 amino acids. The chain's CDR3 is CASSSLQTNEKLFF. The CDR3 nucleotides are TGTGCCAGCAGCTCCCTGCAAACTAATGAAAAACTGTTTTTT.

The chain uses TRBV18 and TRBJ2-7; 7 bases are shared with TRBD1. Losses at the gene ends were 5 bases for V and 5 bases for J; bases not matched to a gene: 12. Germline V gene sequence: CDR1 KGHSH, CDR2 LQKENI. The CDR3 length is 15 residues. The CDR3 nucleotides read TGTGCCAGCTCAAGTCCCGTAGTAGGGACAGACGAGCAGTACTTC. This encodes CASSSPVVGTDEQYF.

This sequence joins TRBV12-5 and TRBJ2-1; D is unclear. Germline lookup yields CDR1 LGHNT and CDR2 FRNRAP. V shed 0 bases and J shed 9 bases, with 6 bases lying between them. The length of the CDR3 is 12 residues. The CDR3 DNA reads TGTGCTAGTGGTTTGGTACGCGGTGAGCAGTTCTTC. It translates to CASGLVRGEQFF.

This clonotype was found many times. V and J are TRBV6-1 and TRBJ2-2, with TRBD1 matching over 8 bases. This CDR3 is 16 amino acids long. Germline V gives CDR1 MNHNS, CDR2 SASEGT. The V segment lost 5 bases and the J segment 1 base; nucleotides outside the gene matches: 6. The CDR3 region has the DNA TGTGCCAGCAGTAGTTCCGGGACAGGGAACACCGGGGAGCTGTTTTTT. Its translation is CASSSSGTGNTGELFF.

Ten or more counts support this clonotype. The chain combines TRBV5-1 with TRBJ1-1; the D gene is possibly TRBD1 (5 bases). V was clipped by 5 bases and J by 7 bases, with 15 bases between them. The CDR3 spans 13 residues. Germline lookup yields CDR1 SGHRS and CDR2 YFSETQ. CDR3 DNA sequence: TGCGCCAGCAGACCGGGACGGATAAATGAAGCTTTCTTT. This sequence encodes CASRPGRINEAFF.

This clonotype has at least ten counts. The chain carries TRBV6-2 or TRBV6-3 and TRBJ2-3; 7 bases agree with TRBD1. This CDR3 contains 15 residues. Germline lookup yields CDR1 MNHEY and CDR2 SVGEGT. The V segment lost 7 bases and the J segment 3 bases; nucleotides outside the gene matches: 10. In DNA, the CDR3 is TGTGCCAGCAATCAAGCCAAGGGGGCTACAGATACGCAGTATTTT. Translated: CASNQAKGATDTQYF.

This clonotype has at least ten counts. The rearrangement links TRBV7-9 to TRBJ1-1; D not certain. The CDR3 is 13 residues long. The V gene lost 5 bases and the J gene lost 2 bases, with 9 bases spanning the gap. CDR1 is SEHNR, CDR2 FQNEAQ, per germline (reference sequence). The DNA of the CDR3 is TGTGCCAGCAGCGCCGACGGAAACACTGAAGCTTTCTTT. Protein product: CASSADGNTEAFF.

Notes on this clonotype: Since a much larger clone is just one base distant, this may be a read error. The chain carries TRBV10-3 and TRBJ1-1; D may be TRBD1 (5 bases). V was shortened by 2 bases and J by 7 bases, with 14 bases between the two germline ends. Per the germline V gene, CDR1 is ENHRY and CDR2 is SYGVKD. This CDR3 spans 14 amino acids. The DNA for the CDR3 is TGTGCCATCAGTGAGCCCCACGGGGGGGATGAAGCTTTCTTT. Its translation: CAISEPHGGDEAFF.

The CDR3 coding sequence is TGTGCCAGCGCCTCCGGACAGGGGTCCAACGAGCAGTACTTC. It codes for CASASGQGSNEQYF. V is TRBV5-6 and J is TRBJ2-7; 9 nucleotides agree with TRBD1. J was trimmed by 5 bases and V by 7 bases; bases with no gene match: 10. CDR1 is SGHDT, CDR2 YYEEEE, per germline. The CDR3 extends over 14 amino acids.

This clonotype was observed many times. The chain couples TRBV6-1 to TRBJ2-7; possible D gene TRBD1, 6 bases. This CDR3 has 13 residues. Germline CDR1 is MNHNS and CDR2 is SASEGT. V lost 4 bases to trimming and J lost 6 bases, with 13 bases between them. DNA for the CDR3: TGTGCCAGCAGTGTTACAGGGTCCGGCGAGCAGTACTTC. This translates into CASSVTGSGEQYF.

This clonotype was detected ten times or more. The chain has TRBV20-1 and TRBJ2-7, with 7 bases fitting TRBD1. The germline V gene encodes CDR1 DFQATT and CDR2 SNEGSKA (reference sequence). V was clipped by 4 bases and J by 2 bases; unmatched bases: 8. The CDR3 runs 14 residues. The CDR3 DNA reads TGCAGTGCTACCACCGGGACAGCTCCCTACGAGCAGTACTTC. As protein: CSATTGTAPYEQYF.

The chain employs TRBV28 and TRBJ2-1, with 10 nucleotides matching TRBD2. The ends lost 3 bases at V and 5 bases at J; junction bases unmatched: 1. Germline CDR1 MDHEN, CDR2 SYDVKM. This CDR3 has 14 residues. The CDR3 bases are TGTGCCAGCAGTTTTGGACTAGCGGACAATGAGCAGTTCTTC. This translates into CASSFGLADNEQFF.

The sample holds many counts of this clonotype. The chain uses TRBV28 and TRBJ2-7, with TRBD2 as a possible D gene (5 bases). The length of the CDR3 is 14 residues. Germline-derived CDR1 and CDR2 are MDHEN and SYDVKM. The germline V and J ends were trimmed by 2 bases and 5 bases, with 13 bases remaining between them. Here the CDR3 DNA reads TGTGCCAGCAGTTTAGGAGGATCCCAGGACGAGCAGTACTTC. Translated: CASSLGGSQDEQYF.

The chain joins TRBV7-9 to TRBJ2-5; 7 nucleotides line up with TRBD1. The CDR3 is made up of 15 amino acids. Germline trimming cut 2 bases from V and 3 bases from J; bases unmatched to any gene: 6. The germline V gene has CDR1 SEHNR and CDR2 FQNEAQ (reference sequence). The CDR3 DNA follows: TGTGCCAGCAGCTTATCTGGACAGGCTAAAGAGACCCAGTACTTC. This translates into CASSLSGQAKETQYF.

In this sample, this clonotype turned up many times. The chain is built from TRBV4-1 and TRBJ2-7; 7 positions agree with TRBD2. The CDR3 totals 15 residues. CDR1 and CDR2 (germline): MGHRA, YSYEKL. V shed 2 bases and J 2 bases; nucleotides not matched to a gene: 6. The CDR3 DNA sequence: TGCGCCAGCAGCCAAAGGGAAGGGACTACCTACGAGCAGTACTTC. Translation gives CASSQREGTTYEQYF.

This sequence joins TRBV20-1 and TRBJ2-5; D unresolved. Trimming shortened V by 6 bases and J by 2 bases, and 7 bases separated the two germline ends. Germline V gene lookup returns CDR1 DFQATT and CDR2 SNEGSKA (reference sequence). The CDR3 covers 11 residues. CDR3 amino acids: CSAPWQETQYF. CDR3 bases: TGCAGTGCACCCTGGCAAGAGACCCAGTACTTC.

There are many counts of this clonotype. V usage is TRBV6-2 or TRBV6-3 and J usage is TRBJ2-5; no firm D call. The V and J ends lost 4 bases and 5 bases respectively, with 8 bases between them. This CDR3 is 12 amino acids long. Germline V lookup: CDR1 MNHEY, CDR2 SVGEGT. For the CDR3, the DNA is TGTGCCAGCAGTTCGAGCGCCGAGACCCAGTACTTC. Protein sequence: CASSSSAETQYF.

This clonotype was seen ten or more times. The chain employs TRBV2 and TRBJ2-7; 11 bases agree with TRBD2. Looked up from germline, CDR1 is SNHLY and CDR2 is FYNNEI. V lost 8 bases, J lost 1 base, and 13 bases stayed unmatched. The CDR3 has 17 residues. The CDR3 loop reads CASAYLGLAGSSYEQYF. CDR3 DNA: TGTGCCAGCGCCTACCTAGGACTAGCGGGTTCATCCTACGAGCAGTACTTC.

The CDR3 sequence: CASSSQKTLTGTHTDTQYF. The DNA of the CDR3 is TGTGCCAGCAGTTCCCAGAAAACGTTAACCGGGACCCACACAGATACGCAGTATTTT. The chain joins TRBV27 to TRBJ2-3; TRBD1 or TRBD2 may be the D gene (5 bases each). Germline lookup yields CDR1 MNHEY and CDR2 SMNVEV (reference sequence). The CDR3 is 19 residues long. V was shortened by 4 bases and J by 2 bases, with 25 bases between the two germline ends.